This T cell receptor beta chain was observed in a study of CD8+ T cells in alopecia areata. There are a few counts of this clone. Its antigen remains unidentified. RNA extraction was followed by reverse transcription into cDNA, which acted as the sequencing template. TCRdb's copy holds only in-frame clones and misses some; the assay was immunoSEQ multiplex PCR. The data contain 60,000 to 65,000 clones, 44% of them singletons. Points from the study as a whole: Higher clonality was seen in lesional scalp than in normal scalp, especially in alopecia totalis/universalis.

This TCR derives from a human donor with alopecia areata. What was sequenced was NKG2D-low CD8+ T cells sorted from blood.

CDR3 coding DNA: TGCGCCAGCAGCCAAGATGCGCCTAGCGGGTACAATGAGCAGTTCTTC. Encoded protein: CASSQDAPSGYNEQFF. This chain uses TRBV4-3 with TRBJ2-1; TRBD2 matches 8 bases. With 0 bases clipped from V and 4 bases from J, the junction kept 5 bases outside the gene matches. From germline, CDR1 is LGHNA and CDR2 YSLEER. CDR3 length: 16 amino acids.